This entry lists 17 T cell receptor beta chains sequenced from one sample in a study of Ad26.COV2.S vaccination and SARS-CoV-2 variants. Stated treatment: 19 received Ad26.COV2.S at low or high dose, single or two shots; several received placebo; per-sample allocation not given. Collection of samples fell on day 63 after the first vaccine or placebo injection. The data were produced by immunoSEQ multiplex PCR, yet TCRdb's version contains in-frame clones alone and is incomplete. The sample contains about 260,000 clones, around 90% of which appear only once. The starting material was peripheral blood, obtained in a trial of Ad26.COV2.S vaccine versus placebo. The source is a person aged 18-65 years who received the Ad26.COV2.S COVID-19 vaccine or a placebo.

This chain connects TRBV12-3 or TRBV12-4 to TRBJ1-1; the D is unclear. The CDR3 is 12 residues long. The ends were cut back, 4 bases at V and 3 bases at J, with 6 bases in the middle. The DNA of the CDR3 is TGTGCCAGCAGTTACAGCCACACTGAAGCTTTCTTT. Its translation: CASSYSHTEAFF.

The chain joins TRBV7-9 to TRBJ1-1; 7 bases match TRBD1. The CDR3 loop spans 15 amino acids. V trimming: 5 bases; J trimming: 1 base; junction bases outside the gene matches: 7. The germline V gene has CDR1 SEHNR and CDR2 FQNEAQ (reference sequence). The CDR3 DNA follows: TGTGCCAGCAGCCTCTGGGGGACAGCGAACACTGAAGCTTTCTTT. This gives the protein CASSLWGTANTEAFF.

A remark on this clone: Other DNA sequences in the sample encode the same CDR3. The V gene is TRBV5-1, the J gene TRBJ2-3; D possibly uses TRBD1 or TRBD2 (6 bases each). V lost 1 base and J 3 bases, leaving 9 bases between the germline ends. The CDR3 consists of 14 residues. Germline V lookup: CDR1 SGHRS, CDR2 YFSETQ. The CDR3 is CASSLWRGTDTQYF. The CDR3 region has the DNA TGCGCCAGCAGCTTGTGGAGGGGGACAGATACGCAGTATTTT.

V usage is TRBV5-6 and J usage is TRBJ1-4; possible D gene TRBD1, 5 bases. Trimming removed 2 bases from V and 6 bases from J, with 11 bases in between. From germline, CDR1 is SGHDT and CDR2 YYEEEE. The CDR3 sequence is 14 residues long. The CDR3 loop is CASSFRGAYEKLFF. CDR3 nucleotides: TGTGCCAGCAGCTTTAGGGGAGCGTATGAAAAACTGTTTTTT.

The chain joins TRBV5-1 to TRBJ2-1; 7 positions match TRBD2. V was pared by 0 bases and J by 0 bases, with 9 bases of the junction left unmatched. The CDR3 covers 18 residues. Germline values: CDR1 SGHRS, CDR2 YFSETQ. The CDR3 bases are TGCGCCAGCAGCTTGGCCCTAGCGGCCATGAGCTCCTACAATGAGCAGTTCTTC. As protein: CASSLALAAMSSYNEQFF.

The chain has TRBV24-1 and TRBJ2-1; D gene unclear. V was cut by 6 bases and J by 0 bases, with 14 bases left in between. This CDR3 is 16 amino acids long. The germline V gene encodes CDR1 KGHDR and CDR2 SFDVKD. The CDR3 here is CATSHRVGRSYNEQFF. The CDR3 DNA is TGTGCCACCAGTCATAGAGTAGGGCGCTCCTACAATGAGCAGTTCTTC.

V is TRBV5-6 and J is TRBJ2-3, with 11 bases that match TRBD2. Trimming removed 4 bases from V and 8 bases from J; junction bases left unmatched: 12. The CDR3 sequence is 16 residues long. CDR1 and CDR2 (germline): SGHDT, YYEEEE. Here the CDR3 reads CASSVRSGGASGTQYF. CDR3 sequence (DNA): TGTGCCAGCAGCGTGCGTAGCGGGGGGGCCTCGGGTACGCAGTATTTT.

The V gene is TRBV30, the J gene TRBJ1-6, with a possible D match to TRBD1 (6 bases). CDR3 length: 16 residues. Trimming shortened V by 2 bases and J by 4 bases, and 15 bases separated the two germline ends. CDR1 is GTSNPN, CDR2 SVGIG, per germline (reference sequence). The CDR3 DNA is TGTGCCTGGAGTAGATTACCCGGGACATATAATTCACCCCTCCACTTT. Translating it yields CAWSRLPGTYNSPLHF. Using reference TRBV30 and TRBJ1-6 for the parts outside the CDR3, the full variable domain is SQTIHQWPATLVQPVGSPLSLECTVEGTSNPNLYWYRQAAGRGLQLLFYSVGIGQISSEVPQNLSASRPQDRQFILSSKKLLLSDSGFYLCAWSRLPGTYNSPLHFGNGTRLTVT.

The V call is TRBV5-4, the J call TRBJ2-1; D unclear. The CDR3 totals 15 residues. Germline CDR1 reads SGHNT; CDR2 reads YYREEE (reference sequence). Trimming removed 0 bases from V and 7 bases from J, with 14 bases in between. The CDR3 protein is CASSLVRNPLNEQFF. The CDR3 nucleotides read TGTGCCAGCAGCTTGGTTAGAAATCCCCTTAATGAGCAGTTCTTC.

The V and J genes are TRBV5-3 and TRBJ2-7; TRBD1 agrees at 10 bases. TRBV5-3 is designated an ORF whose function remains uncertain. The J segment lost 5 bases and the V segment lost 4 bases, leaving 9 bases of the junction unmatched. The length of the CDR3 is 15 residues. The DNA for the CDR3 is TGTGCCAGAAGCCGCACCGACAGGGGGCCCAACGAGCAGTACGTC. Its protein is CARSRTDRGPNEQYV.

The gene calls are TRBV20-1 and TRBJ2-3, with TRBD1 as a possible D gene (5 bases). V was cut by 6 bases and J by 9 bases, with 13 bases left in between. The CDR3 sequence is 11 residues long. Germline CDR1 reads DFQATT; CDR2 reads SNEGSKA (reference sequence). The DNA for the CDR3 is TGCAGTGCCCCGTGGGGCTCGACGCAGTATTTT. Translating it yields CSAPWGSTQYF.

The rearrangement uses TRBV7-6 and TRBJ2-1, with D maybe TRBD2 (5 bases). The CDR3 is 18 residues long. Germline CDR1 SGHVS, CDR2 FNYEAQ. V was trimmed by 5 bases and J by 3 bases, leaving 23 bases between them. In DNA form, the CDR3 reads TGTGCCAGCAGCGCGTCACAGCTTCTAGCTCTGGGCTACAATGAGCAGTTCTTC. Protein product: CASSASQLLALGYNEQFF.

This sequence joins TRBV19 and TRBJ1-6; weak D call: TRBD1 (6 bases). Germline lookup yields CDR1 LNHDA and CDR2 SQIVND (reference sequence). V dropped 8 bases and J dropped 10 bases, with 15 bases sitting between them. The CDR3 extends over 13 amino acids. The CDR3 DNA is TGTGCCAGTCGGGCAGGGGAACTCTCACCCCTCCACTTT. It encodes CASRAGELSPLHF.

The rearrangement uses TRBV24-1 and TRBJ2-3; 10 nucleotides match TRBD2. The germline V gene encodes CDR1 KGHDR and CDR2 SFDVKD. The V and J ends lost 2 bases and 9 bases, in that order; junction bases with no gene match: 4. The CDR3 sequence is 14 residues long. The DNA of the CDR3 is TGTGCCACCAGTGATTATCTAGCGGGAGTGACGCAGTATTTT. Amino acids: CATSDYLAGVTQYF.

The J gene is TRBJ2-7, the V gene TRBV6-5, with 7 bases that match TRBD1. Germline V gives CDR1 MNHEY, CDR2 SVGAGI. V gave up 2 bases and J gave up 3 bases; unmatched junction bases: 4. The CDR3 contains 14 residues. DNA for the CDR3: TGTGCCAGCAGTTACGGAGACAGGGACTACGAGCAGTACGTC. This sequence encodes CASSYGDRDYEQYV.

The chain links TRBV29-1 to TRBJ1-4; possibly TRBD1 for D (5 bases). V lost 4 bases, J lost 4 bases, and 13 bases lay in between. The CDR3 spans 14 residues. Germline V lookup: CDR1 SQVTM, CDR2 ANQGSEA. DNA of the CDR3: TGCAGCGTTGCCGGGGGGTTCAGTAATGAAAAACTGTTTTTT. This sequence encodes CSVAGGFSNEKLFF.

V is TRBV18 and J is TRBJ1-5, with 7 bases identical to TRBD1. Germline V gene sequence: CDR1 KGHSH, CDR2 LQKENI. This CDR3 region has 18 residues. J was trimmed by 0 bases and V by 6 bases; bases with no gene match: 14. The CDR3 reads CASSSQGSSAYSNQPQHF. In DNA form, the CDR3 reads TGTGCCAGCTCGTCACAGGGGTCATCGGCGTATAGCAATCAGCCCCAGCATTTT.